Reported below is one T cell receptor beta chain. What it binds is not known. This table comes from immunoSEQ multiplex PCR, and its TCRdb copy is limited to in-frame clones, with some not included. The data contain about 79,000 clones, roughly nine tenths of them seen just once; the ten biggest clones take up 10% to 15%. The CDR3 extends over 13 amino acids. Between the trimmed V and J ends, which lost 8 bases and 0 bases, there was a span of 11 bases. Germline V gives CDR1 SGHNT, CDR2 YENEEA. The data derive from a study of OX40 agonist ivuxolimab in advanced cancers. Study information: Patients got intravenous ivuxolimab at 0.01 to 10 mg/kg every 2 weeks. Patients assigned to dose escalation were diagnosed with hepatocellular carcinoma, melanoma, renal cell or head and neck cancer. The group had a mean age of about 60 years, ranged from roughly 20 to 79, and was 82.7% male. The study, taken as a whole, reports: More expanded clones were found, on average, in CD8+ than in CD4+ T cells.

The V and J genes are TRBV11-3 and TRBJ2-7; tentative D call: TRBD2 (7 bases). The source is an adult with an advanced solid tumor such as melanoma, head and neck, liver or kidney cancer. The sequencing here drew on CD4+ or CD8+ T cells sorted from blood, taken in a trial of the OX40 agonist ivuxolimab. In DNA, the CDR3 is TGTGCCAGCGGGGGGGGCGACTCCTACGAGCAGTACTTC. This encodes CASGGGDSYEQYF.